These 25 T cell receptor beta chains came from one sample sequenced in a study of CD8 T cells in ankylosing spondylitis. Study-wide findings and caveats: Made up of eight highly homologous variants, a TCR beta motif appeared characteristic of ankylosing spondylitis blood.

TCRdb re-called the 5' RACE reads with MiXCR, one entry per CDR3 protein. The sample holds a few hundred thousand distinct CDR3 sequences, about 22% seen once. Their antigens remain unidentified. The sample comprised blood, either unsorted or a sorted T cell fraction (not recorded which). All receptors come from a male donor with ankylosing spondylitis.

This clonotype was detected a few times. V usage is TRBV11-3 and J usage is TRBJ1-1; D not certain. This CDR3 is built from 13 residues. CDR1 is SGHNT, CDR2 YENEEA, per germline. The V gene lost 2 bases and the J gene lost 3 bases, with 7 bases spanning the gap. CDR3 sequence: CASSLWEYTEAFF. As DNA, the CDR3 is TGTGCCAGCAGCTTATGGGAGTACACTGAAGCTTTCTTT.

This chain uses TRBV7-2 with TRBJ2-7, with 11 positions matching TRBD2. The junction had 11 bases not matched to a gene; V was cut back by 5 bases and J by 2 bases. From germline, CDR1 is SGHTA and CDR2 FQGNSA. The CDR3 totals 17 residues. Here the CDR3 reads CASSARLAGGPPYEQYF. CDR3 bases: TGTGCCAGCAGCGCGAGGCTAGCGGGAGGCCCCCCCTACGAGCAGTACTTC.

V is TRBV4-1 and J is TRBJ2-3, with 7 bases that match TRBD1. V dropped 0 bases and J dropped 1; count of bases not matched to a gene: 7. The CDR3 totals 17 residues. Germline CDR1 MGHRA, CDR2 YSYEKL. The CDR3 loop is CASSQEGTARGTDTQYF. Written as DNA, the CDR3 is TGCGCCAGCAGCCAAGAAGGGACAGCACGCGGCACAGATACGCAGTATTTT.

This clonotype showed up just a few times. The chain recombines TRBV20-1 with TRBJ1-5; 9 bases are shared with TRBD1. J lost 8 bases, V lost 6 bases, and 11 bases had no gene match. Germline V gives CDR1 DFQATT, CDR2 SNEGSKA (reference sequence). The CDR3 runs 14 residues. The CDR3 region has the DNA TGCAGTGCGCACGGGGACAGGGAGGGGGAGCCCCAGCATTTT. Protein product: CSAHGDREGEPQHF.

This clonotype was counted only a few times. The chain links TRBV5-1 to TRBJ2-1; 7 bases match TRBD2. Trimming cost V 4 bases and J 5 bases; bases outside gene matches: 6. In germline, CDR1 is SGHRS, CDR2 YFSETQ. This CDR3 is built from 14 residues. The CDR3 spells CASSRIAGNNEQFF. CDR3 bases: TGCGCCAGCAGCAGGATAGCGGGTAACAATGAGCAGTTCTTC.

This chain links TRBV20-1 with TRBJ2-1; TRBD2 aligns across 12 bases. V was clipped by 0 bases and J by 4 bases; unmatched bases: 19. Germline V gene data show CDR1 as DFQATT and CDR2 as SNEGSKA (reference sequence). The CDR3 is 21 amino acids. CDR3 in DNA: TGCAGTGCTAGAGATAGTTGGGACGGCCTAGCGGGAGGGCCGGGTTACAATGAGCAGTTCTTC. Protein: CSARDSWDGLAGGPGYNEQFF.

This clonotype turned up a few times. CDR3: CASSRPGLIPETQYF. CDR3 DNA sequence: TGTGCCAGCAGCCGCCCGGGACTCATCCCGGAGACCCAGTACTTC. V gene TRBV28 combines with J gene TRBJ2-5, with D tentatively TRBD2 (6 bases). Germline V lookup: CDR1 MDHEN, CDR2 SYDVKM. Trimming stripped 6 bases from V and 5 bases from J, with 19 bases between. The CDR3 runs to 15 residues. Together with reference TRBV28 and TRBJ2-5, the CDR3 gives the full variable domain: DVKVTQSSRYLVKRTGEKVFLECVQDMDHENMFWYRQDPGLGLRLIYFSYDVKMKEKGDIPEGYSVSREKKERFSLILESASTNQTSMYLCASSRPGLIPETQYFGPGTRLLVL.

This sequence joins TRBV7-9 and TRBJ2-2, with D possibly being TRBD2 (5 bases). This CDR3 region has 17 residues. Trimming shortened V by 4 bases and J by 0 bases, and 15 bases separated the two germline ends. Germline V CDR1 and CDR2: SEHNR, FQNEAQ (reference sequence). The CDR3 DNA reads as TGTGCCAGCAGCTCCTACGGGGATACCGCGAACACCGGGGAGCTGTTTTTT. Protein product: CASSSYGDTANTGELFF.

The chain uses TRBV5-1 and TRBJ2-2; D ambiguous. The CDR3 extends over 14 amino acids. V was cut by 0 bases and J by 4 bases, with 7 bases left in between. The germline V gene encodes CDR1 SGHRS and CDR2 YFSETQ. The DNA for the CDR3 is TGCGCCAGCAGCTTGGAATCCTTCACCGGGGAGCTGTTTTTT. This sequence encodes CASSLESFTGELFF. Full variable domain (outside the CDR3, taken from reference TRBV5-1 and TRBJ2-2): KAGVTQTPRYLIKTRGQQVTLSCSPISGHRSVSWYQQTPGQGLQFLFEYFSETQRNKGNFPGRFSGRQFSNSRSEMNVSTLELGDSALYLCASSLESFTGELFFGEGSRLTVL.

This clonotype was detected a few times. The V gene is TRBV18, the J gene TRBJ2-1; D gene uncertain. This CDR3 region has 14 residues. The germline V and J ends were trimmed by 0 bases and 7 bases, with 10 bases remaining between them. In germline, CDR1 is KGHSH, CDR2 LQKENI. The CDR3 is CASSPPAGWNEQFF. In DNA form, the CDR3 reads TGTGCCAGCTCACCACCGGCCGGTTGGAATGAGCAGTTCTTC.

J is TRBJ1-5 and V is TRBV7-2; D might be TRBD1 (6 bases). Germline V gene sequence: CDR1 SGHTA, CDR2 FQGNSA. Trimming removed 2 bases at V and 0 bases at J, with 11 bases between. The length of the CDR3 is 16 residues. Here the CDR3 DNA reads TGTGCCAGCAGCTTACCGGGGGCGCGTAGCAATCAGCCCCAGCATTTT. This gives the protein CASSLPGARSNQPQHF.

This clonotype was seen at least ten times. The J gene is TRBJ2-1, the V gene TRBV20-1; 8 bases map to TRBD2. The CDR3 sequence is 16 residues long. The germline V gene has CDR1 DFQATT and CDR2 SNEGSKA (reference sequence). The trim removed 0 bases at V and 0 bases at J, leaving 4 bases unmatched. The CDR3 loop is CSARDGAGASYNEQFF. The CDR3 DNA reads as TGCAGTGCTAGAGACGGAGCGGGAGCCTCCTACAATGAGCAGTTCTTC.

This clonotype was counted between two and nine times. CDR3 region: CASSPTRTGTDTQYF. Here the CDR3 DNA reads TGTGCCAGCAGCCCCACCCGGACAGGCACAGATACGCAGTATTTT. The genes are TRBV11-2 and TRBJ2-3; possible D gene TRBD1, 6 bases. Deletions cut 5 bases from V and 1 base from J, with 13 bases between. Germline V gives CDR1 SGHAT, CDR2 FQNNGV. The CDR3 length is 15 residues. Full variable domain (outside the CDR3, taken from reference TRBV11-2 and TRBJ2-3): EAGVAQSPRYKIIEKRQSVAFWCNPISGHATLYWYQQILGQGPKLLIQFQNNGVVDDSQLPKDRFSAERLKGVDSTLKIQPAKLEDSAVYLCASSPTRTGTDTQYFGPGTRLTVL.

This clonotype was counted between two and nine times. An end of the junction differs from the germline gene, which may be a read error. The chain recombines TRBV28 with TRBJ2-4, with 10 bases identical to TRBD2. Germline V gene lookup returns CDR1 MDHEN and CDR2 SYDVKM. The CDR3 runs 13 residues. CDR3 in DNA: TGTGCCAGCAGCACGGGACTAGCGCGAAGCCAGGGCTTC. This codes for CASSTGLARSQGF. Full variable domain (missing parts from reference TRBV28 and TRBJ2-4): DVKVTQSSRYLVKRTGEKVFLECVQDMDHENMFWYRQDPGLGLRLIYFSYDVKMKEKGDIPEGYSVSREKKERFSLILESASTNQTSMYLCASSTGLARSQGFGAGTRLSVL.

The chain has TRBV20-1 and TRBJ2-7; D call uncertain. There are 14 residues in the CDR3. Germline CDR1 DFQATT, CDR2 SNEGSKA (reference sequence). CDR3 amino acids: CSSSQDPSSYEQYF. The CDR3 DNA sequence: TGCAGCTCGAGCCAAGACCCGAGCTCCTACGAGCAGTACTTC.

This clonotype occurred a few times. The chain employs TRBV11-3 and TRBJ2-1; no reliable D call. The CDR3 is 15 residues long. The germline gives CDR1 SGHNT, CDR2 YENEEA. With 1 base removed from V and 2 bases from J, the gap between germline ends came to 9 bases. DNA of the CDR3: TGTGCCAGCAGCTTAGCCTTAGGGCCCTACAATGAGCAGTTCTTC. Encoded protein: CASSLALGPYNEQFF.

A few counts support this clonotype. The DNA of the CDR3 is TGTGCCAGCAGTCCTCTAGACCCAAACTCCTATAATTCACCCCTCCACTTT. This encodes CASSPLDPNSYNSPLHF. The chain couples TRBV28 to TRBJ1-6; D is unresolved. Germline V gene lookup returns CDR1 MDHEN and CDR2 SYDVKM. V was shortened by 5 bases and J by 0 bases, with 14 bases between the two germline ends. The CDR3 has 17 residues.

This clonotype has just a few counts. The rearrangement uses TRBV5-1 and TRBJ2-2; D is undetermined. This CDR3 is 15 amino acids long. Trimming stripped 3 bases from V and 4 bases from J, with 13 bases between. Germline-derived CDR1 and CDR2 are SGHRS and YFSETQ. The CDR3 region is CASSSERWGTGELFF. The CDR3 region has the DNA TGCGCCAGCAGCTCGGAGCGTTGGGGCACCGGGGAGCTGTTTTTT.

This clonotype was picked up a small number of times. This rearrangement joins TRBV5-1 to TRBJ2-1; D is perhaps TRBD2 (5 bases). Germline V gives CDR1 SGHRS, CDR2 YFSETQ. Trimming removed 3 bases at V and 8 bases at J, with 15 bases between. CDR3 size: 14 residues. This chain's CDR3 is CASSSDSWEYEQFF. Here the CDR3 DNA reads TGCGCCAGCAGCTCGGACTCGTGGGAGTATGAGCAGTTCTTC.

The rearrangement links TRBV3-1 to TRBJ2-1, with D hard to call. The CDR3 runs to 16 residues. Trimming removed 4 bases from V and 0 bases from J, with 13 bases in between. The germline CDR1 and CDR2 sequences are LGHDT and YNNKEL (reference sequence). DNA of the CDR3: TGTGCCAGCAGCCCCCAGGCTGGCCTCTCCTACAATGAGCAGTTCTTC. It codes for CASSPQAGLSYNEQFF.

A few counts support this clonotype. This chain connects TRBV7-2 to TRBJ2-7; D is ambiguous. Trimming pared 5 bases from V and 3 bases from J, leaving 17 bases between. Germline CDR1 and CDR2: SGHTA and FQGNSA. CDR3 length equals 15 residues. The CDR3 loop reads CASSPGPGDGYEQYF. Written as DNA, the CDR3 is TGTGCCAGCAGCCCGGGCCCGGGCGACGGCTACGAGCAGTACTTC.

This clonotype was observed a handful of times. The CDR3 spells CASSSYERETYEQYF. The CDR3 DNA reads TGTGCCAGCAGTTCCTATGAGCGGGAGACCTACGAGCAGTACTTC. The rearrangement links TRBV12-3 or TRBV12-4 to TRBJ2-7; 8 bases align to TRBD2. The J segment lost 2 bases and the V segment lost 4 bases, leaving 7 bases of the junction unmatched. The CDR3 is made up of 15 amino acids.

The chain has TRBV11-2 and TRBJ2-3, with 9 bases lining up with TRBD2. Per germline, CDR1 SGHAT and CDR2 FQNNGV. J gave up 3 bases and V 6 bases, and 7 bases lay outside the gene matches. The CDR3 totals 15 residues. CDR3 amino acids: CASRVAGVHTDTQYF. In DNA, the CDR3 is TGTGCCAGCAGGGTAGCGGGAGTACATACAGATACGCAGTATTTT.

There are many counts of this clonotype. This rearrangement joins TRBV3-1 to TRBJ2-2, with D possibly TRBD2 on 5 matching bases. CDR1 LGHDT and CDR2 YNNKEL come from the germline V gene (reference sequence). The V end lost 1 base, the J end lost 0 bases, and 15 bases lay between the germline ends. CDR3 length: 18 amino acids. In DNA form, the CDR3 reads TGTGCCAGCAGCCAAGTTTGGCGGGCGGGTCCGAACACCGGGGAGCTGTTTTTT. It translates to CASSQVWRAGPNTGELFF.

This clonotype was picked up a small number of times. V and J are TRBV30 and TRBJ2-7, with D possibly being TRBD1 (6 bases). The CDR3 extends over 14 amino acids. Germline V gene sequence: CDR1 GTSNPN, CDR2 SVGIG (reference sequence). With 4 bases removed from V and 5 bases from J, the gap between germline ends came to 18 bases. This CDR3 is CAWNPDSSDHEQYF. CDR3 DNA sequence: TGTGCCTGGAATCCGGACAGTTCGGATCACGAGCAGTACTTC.